A selection of T cell receptor beta chains follows, all from one sample in a study of vaccination effects on CD4 cells after COVID-19. TCRdb's table, derived via immunoSEQ multiplex PCR, lists solely in-frame clones and lacks some. The sample holds roughly 75,000 clones, 65% to 85% seen once. The antigens of these receptors remain unknown. This specimen was CD4+ T cells from PBMCs cultured with HCoV-OC43 spike peptides, taken before COVID-19 vaccination. These receptors came from a human donor who received a COVID-19 vaccine. The CDR3 runs from the conserved cysteine through the conserved F or W. Fields, in order: CDR3 DNA, CDR3 protein, J gene, clone size, V gene, D gene. A D gene is named only where the DNA matches it firmly. Some rows mark clone size as missing; the rest say once, few, many or name a class of expanded clone.

cdr3_nt: TGTGCCAGCAGCTTAGCGCGCTTAGGGACAGGAAATAATTCACCCCTCCACTTT
cdr3_aa: CASSLARLGTGNNSPLHF
j_call: TRBJ1-6
clone_size: NA
v_call: TRBV7-9
d_call: TRBD1

cdr3_nt: TGTGCCAGCAGCGAACAGGGGGTAAATTCACCCCTCCACTTT
cdr3_aa: CASSEQGVNSPLHF
j_call: TRBJ1-6
clone_size: NA
v_call: TRBV6-2/TRBV6-3
d_call: TRBD1

cdr3_nt: TGTGCCAGCTCCACCGGAGCGACGGTGTCCTATGGCTACACCTTC
cdr3_aa: CASSTGATVSYGYTF
j_call: TRBJ1-2
clone_size: NA
v_call: TRBV18
d_call: NA

cdr3_nt: TGTGCCAGCAGCGTAACCCCATCTGGGCAGGGAGGGTACAATGAGCAGTTCTTC
cdr3_aa: CASSVTPSGQGGYNEQFF
j_call: TRBJ2-1
clone_size: NA
v_call: TRBV9
d_call: TRBD2

cdr3_nt: TGTGCCAGCTTTTACAACAGGGGGCTGGGGGAAGCTTTCTTT
cdr3_aa: CASFYNRGLGEAFF
j_call: TRBJ1-1
clone_size: NA
v_call: TRBV28
d_call: TRBD1

cdr3_nt: TGTGCCAGTGCTTTATTAGGGACAGGGATGTCACCCCTCCACTTT
cdr3_aa: CASALLGTGMSPLHF
j_call: TRBJ1-6
clone_size: NA
v_call: TRBV19
d_call: TRBD1

cdr3_nt: TGTGCCAGCAGTGAGAACAGGGCTGGGGCCAACGTCCTGACTTTC
cdr3_aa: CASSENRAGANVLTF
j_call: TRBJ2-6
clone_size: NA
v_call: TRBV6-1
d_call: NA

cdr3_nt: TGTGCCAGTAGTTTCCACAGGATGCTAGGCTACACCTTC
cdr3_aa: CASSFHRMLGYTF
j_call: TRBJ1-2
clone_size: once
v_call: TRBV19
d_call: NA

cdr3_nt: TGTGCCAGCAGCTCCTTCGGGACAGGGGATTATTTAGCCAAAAACATTCAGTACTTC
cdr3_aa: CASSSFGTGDYLAKNIQYF
j_call: TRBJ2-4
clone_size: once
v_call: TRBV7-2
d_call: TRBD1

cdr3_nt: TGTGCCAGCAGCCTAGGGACAGCCAATCAGCCCCAGCATTTT
cdr3_aa: CASSLGTANQPQHF
j_call: TRBJ1-5
clone_size: NA
v_call: TRBV3-1/TRBV3-2
d_call: TRBD1

cdr3_nt: TGCGCCAGCAGTATTCTAAGCGGGACAACCTTTAAAGATACGCAGTATTTT
cdr3_aa: CASSILSGTTFKDTQYF
j_call: TRBJ2-3
clone_size: NA
v_call: TRBV5-1
d_call: NA

cdr3_nt: TGTGCCAGTAGCGCCGGGACAGGGGGGTATGGCTACACCTTC
cdr3_aa: CASSAGTGGYGYTF
j_call: TRBJ1-2
clone_size: NA
v_call: TRBV19
d_call: TRBD1

cdr3_nt: TGTGCCAGCAGTTACTCGGGGGCGTTTAGCAATCAGCCCCAGCATTTT
cdr3_aa: CASSYSGAFSNQPQHF
j_call: TRBJ1-5
clone_size: NA
v_call: TRBV6-2/TRBV6-3
d_call: NA

cdr3_nt: TGTGCCAGCAGCCCGCGGTGGCAGGGGGCGACTGGCTACACCTTC
cdr3_aa: CASSPRWQGATGYTF
j_call: TRBJ1-2
clone_size: once
v_call: TRBV9
d_call: TRBD1